This entry features one TCR beta chain sequence. Its cognate antigen is unknown. This entry belongs to a study of T cell responses to AZD1222 COVID-19 vaccine. Findings of the study overall: It should be noted that donors were predominantly white British and more often female, and clonal diversity was possibly underestimated. Unmutated variant regions are reportedly the target of nearly half of TCRs that are spike-specific. Spike regions recognized by vaccine-associated CD4 TCRs spanned the protein, led by 160-218 and 743-854.

V shed 4 bases, J shed 1 base, and the junction held 9 bases outside the gene matches. The CDR3 is made up of 18 amino acids. CDR1 is SGHTA and CDR2 is FQGNSA in the germline V gene. Libraries were prepared by immunoSEQ multiplex PCR; TCRdb keeps only in-frame clonotypes and omits some of them. This repertoire shows around 91,000 clones, roughly 92% found once; its top ten account for just over 8%. The sequence was collected from an adult who received the AZD1222 COVID-19 vaccine. Source: peripheral blood, taken 28 days after the second AZD1222 dose. V usage is TRBV7-2 and J usage is TRBJ2-1, with 11 bases identical to TRBD2. The CDR3 DNA follows: TGTGCCAGCAGCTCCGGGACTAGCGGCCCTATATCCTACAATGAGCAGTTCTTC. It yields the protein CASSSGTSGPISYNEQFF.